This T cell receptor beta chain is drawn from a study of shared T cell receptors in the human thymus. Deletions cut 0 bases from V and 4 bases from J, with 13 bases between. The CDR3 consists of 15 residues. The germline V gene has CDR1 SGDLS and CDR2 YYNGEE. TCRdb keeps only in-frame clones here, not all; method: immunoSEQ multiplex PCR. The repertoire includes more than 550,000 clones, approximately 85% of them detected once, and more than 0.008% sits in the top ten. This same sample was also part of a study on human thymus T cells. As that report states: Blood and thymic repertoires both appeared biased in V and J gene usage.

The rearrangement links TRBV9 to TRBJ1-2, with D possibly TRBD1 on 6 matching bases. The receptor was derived from a girl in the first two years of life with a congenital heart defect. The specimen sequenced was thymocytes. The CDR3 is CASSVEGGVAYGYTF. The CDR3 DNA is TGTGCCAGCAGCGTAGAGGGGGGGGTAGCCTATGGCTACACCTTC.